This passage covers 5 T cell receptor beta chains from one sample sequenced in a study of T-cell memory formation after mild COVID-19. MiXCR, run by TCRdb on the 5' RACE reads, gives a single entry per CDR3 protein. The repertoire holds about 400,000 distinct CDR3 sequences, with more than 15% as singletons. The material sequenced was PBMCs or a T cell subset sorted from them (not recorded which). These receptors originate from a man between 18 and 29 years old who had mild COVID-19 (a few samples of this study predate the infection). Cell type and time point are not known.

This clonotype was detected a few times. The V gene is TRBV4-2, the J gene TRBJ1-4, with TRBD1 identical over 7 bases. V dropped 7 bases and J dropped 7; count of bases not matched to a gene: 15. The length of the CDR3 is 16 residues. CDR1 and CDR2 (germline): LGHNA, YNFKEQ. The CDR3 DNA is TGTGCCAGCACCCGAACCCCGGGACAGATAATTGAAAAACTGTTTTTT. It encodes CASTRTPGQIIEKLFF.

This clonotype was picked up a small number of times. This rearrangement joins TRBV24-1 to TRBJ2-3; possibly TRBD2 for D (6 bases). The germline V gene has CDR1 KGHDR and CDR2 SFDVKD. This CDR3 contains 15 residues. V dropped 2 bases and J dropped 0 bases, with 8 bases sitting between them. CDR3 loop: CATSDSGTSTDTQYF. Here the CDR3 DNA reads TGTGCCACCAGTGATTCCGGGACTAGCACAGATACGCAGTATTTT.

In this sample, this clonotype turned up a few times. V usage is TRBV5-6 and J usage is TRBJ2-5; 11 nucleotides align to TRBD2. There are 16 residues in the CDR3. Trimming took 2 bases from V and 3 from J; bases not matched to a gene: 6. Germline V lookup: CDR1 SGHDT, CDR2 YYEEEE. The CDR3 loop reads CASSLLAGAAEETQYF. The CDR3 nucleotides read TGTGCCAGCAGCTTACTAGCGGGGGCGGCCGAAGAGACCCAGTACTTC.

This chain uses TRBV4-3 with TRBJ1-4; 7 positions agree with TRBD1. This CDR3 spans 15 amino acids. Germline assignment: CDR1 LGHNA and CDR2 YSLEER. V was clipped by 1 base and J by 7 bases; unmatched bases: 6. DNA for the CDR3: TGCGCCAGCAGCCAAGGAGCAGGGGGGCGTGAAAAACTGTTTTTT. It specifies CASSQGAGGREKLFF.

This clonotype was counted between two and nine times. This chain uses TRBV6-1 with TRBJ2-5; 7 bases fit TRBD2. CDR1 and CDR2 (germline): MNHNS, SASEGT. CDR3 size: 16 residues. The V segment lost 2 bases and the J segment 0 bases; nucleotides outside the gene matches: 6. CDR3 DNA: TGTGCCAGCAGTGAACTCCTCGGGGGGTACCAAGAGACCCAGTACTTC. Translated: CASSELLGGYQETQYF.